The 7 T cell receptor beta chains given below trace back to one sample, sequenced in a study of cytomegalovirus exposure and HLA in healthy donors. PCR primers comprised 60 Vbeta and 13 Jbeta primers. Sequenced by immunoSEQ multiplex PCR; TCRdb stores in-frame clones only, minus some. Found here are about 120,000 clones, 70% of them singletons; the top ten hold 8.7%. Material for sequencing was PBMCs. The receptors shown here come from a man aged 30-40 years in good health and CMV-seropositive.

This clone was seen a few times. The rearrangement uses TRBV2 and TRBJ2-2, with TRBD1 identical over 8 bases. There are 14 residues in the CDR3. Losses at the gene ends were 6 bases for V and 1 base for J; bases not matched to a gene: 1. The germline V gene encodes CDR1 SNHLY and CDR2 FYNNEI. The CDR3 DNA sequence: TGTGCCAGCAGGGGGACAGGGAACACCGGGGAGCTGTTTTTT. Its protein is CASRGTGNTGELFF.

The V gene is TRBV13, the J gene TRBJ1-4; 7 bases are a match to TRBD1. The V segment lost 5 bases and the J segment 8 bases; nucleotides outside the gene matches: 8. The germline V gene encodes CDR1 PRHDT and CDR2 FYEKMQ (reference sequence). CDR3 length: 14 amino acids. CDR3 sequence (DNA): TGTGCCAGCAGCACTCAGGGGGAGAGGGAAAAACTGTTTTTT. Translated, it gives CASSTQGEREKLFF.

This clone was observed a single time. CDR3 in amino acids: CASSQDIGVGQYF. The CDR3 DNA reads as TGTGCCAGCAGCCAAGATATCGGGGTAGGGCAGTACTTC. The chain combines TRBV4-2 with TRBJ2-7; a weak D match, TRBD2 (5 bases). Germline CDR1 is LGHNA and CDR2 is YNFKEQ. This CDR3 is built from 13 residues. The V end lost 0 bases, the J end lost 9 bases, and 12 bases lay between the germline ends.

Details on this clone: At one of its ends the junction is not consistent with the germline gene, which may arise from a read error. This chain uses TRBV5-6 with TRBJ2-1, with D perhaps matching TRBD2 (6 bases). The CDR3 is 13 amino acids. Germline V gene sequence: CDR1 SGHDT, CDR2 YYEEEE. DNA for the CDR3: TGTACCAGCAACGGAGCGGGTCAGAATGAGCAGTTCTTC. Translated: CTSNGAGQNEQFF.

There are a few counts of this clone. V gene TRBV2 combines with J gene TRBJ2-5, with TRBD2 matching 7 bases. Trimming cost V 10 bases and J 5 bases; bases outside gene matches: 10. The germline CDR1 and CDR2 sequences are SNHLY and FYNNEI. The CDR3 is 13 amino acids. The CDR3 protein is CAKRTRGEETQYF. For the CDR3, the DNA is TGTGCCAAGAGGACTAGAGGAGAGGAGACCCAGTACTTC.

In DNA, the CDR3 is TGTGCCAGCAGTTACGGGTCAGGGAACAAAGAGACCCAGTACTTC. Translation gives CASSYGSGNKETQYF. The J gene is TRBJ2-5, the V gene TRBV6-6; the D gene is possibly TRBD1 (5 bases). CDR1 is MNHNY and CDR2 is SVGAGI in the germline V gene (reference sequence). The CDR3 totals 15 residues. The germline V and J ends were trimmed by 2 bases and 3 bases, with 13 bases remaining between them.

This clone was detected a few times. V usage is TRBV7-9 and J usage is TRBJ2-2; D ambiguous. With 3 bases removed from V and 3 bases from J, the gap between germline ends came to 8 bases. CDR3 length equals 14 residues. Germline V gene lookup returns CDR1 SEHNR and CDR2 FQNEAQ (reference sequence). CDR3 nucleotides: TGTGCCAGCAGCTTTAGATCGGACACCGGGGAGCTGTTTTTT. This codes for CASSFRSDTGELFF.